This entry features one T cell receptor (beta chain) sequence. The antigen is not known. These data belong to a study of somatic mutations in cytotoxic T cells in rheumatoid arthritis. Whole-study results and caveats: CD8+ T cells showed clonality that did not differ significantly between patients with rheumatoid arthritis and age-matched healthy controls. It was in rheumatoid arthritis patients, but not in healthy controls, that CD8+ clonality increased with age.

The table came from immunoSEQ multiplex PCR; TCRdb's copy has only in-frame clones and leaves some out. The data contain 25,000 to 35,000 clones, approximately 85% of them singletons. The CDR3 contains 14 residues. Trimming shortened V by 2 bases and J by 2 bases, and 8 bases separated the two germline ends. Germline V CDR1 and CDR2: SGHNT, YYREEE (reference sequence). The J gene is TRBJ2-1, the V gene TRBV5-4, with TRBD2 as a possible D gene (5 bases). Sequenced material: CD8+ T cells sorted from blood. This clonotype was sampled from an adult with rheumatoid arthritis. As DNA, the CDR3 is TGTGCCAGCAGCTTCCCCGGGACCTACAATGAGCAGTTCTTC. Translation gives CASSFPGTYNEQFF.